Each of the 5 T cell receptor beta chains below was sequenced from the same sample in a study of T cell responses to AZD1222 COVID-19 vaccine. Sequencing used immunoSEQ multiplex PCR; TCRdb keeps in-frame clones, though not all of them. The table has about 73,000 clones, approximately 88% seen once. The input for sequencing was peripheral blood, taken on day 0 of AZD1222 vaccination. The source is an adult in good health.

The chain links TRBV30 to TRBJ2-3; 11 bases match TRBD2. The germline V gene has CDR1 GTSNPN and CDR2 SVGIG (reference sequence). The CDR3 has 17 amino acids. The J segment lost 6 bases and the V segment lost 1 base, leaving 12 bases of the junction unmatched. This CDR3 reads CAWSDPPTSGVGDTQYF. CDR3 coding DNA: TGTGCCTGGAGTGACCCTCCGACTAGCGGGGTTGGGGATACGCAGTATTTT.

The chain links TRBV19 to TRBJ2-7; no firm D call. Germline V gives CDR1 LNHDA, CDR2 SQIVND (reference sequence). V was shortened by 3 bases and J by 0 bases, with 12 bases between the two germline ends. The CDR3 covers 15 residues. CDR3 sequence reads: CASSIVLDFSYEQYF. The CDR3 DNA follows: TGTGCCAGTAGTATTGTTCTCGACTTCTCCTACGAGCAGTACTTC. Full variable domain (missing parts from reference TRBV19 and TRBJ2-7): DGGITQSPKYLFRKEGQNVTLSCEQNLNHDAMYWYRQDPGQGLRLIYYSQIVNDFQKGDIAEGYSVSREKKESFPLTVTSAQKNPTAFYLCASSIVLDFSYEQYFGPGTRLTVT.

The rearrangement joins TRBV28 to TRBJ1-1; D remains ambiguous. This CDR3 spans 15 amino acids. The germline V gene has CDR1 MDHEN and CDR2 SYDVKM. The V end was cut by 6 bases, the J end by 0 bases, with 14 bases between. Written as DNA, the CDR3 is TGTGCCAGCAGCTCCCCAGTCAGCCTGAACACTGAAGCTTTCTTT. The encoded protein is CASSSPVSLNTEAFF.

The V gene is TRBV2, the J gene TRBJ2-1; 8 bases are shared with TRBD2. After removal of 1 base from V and 10 bases from J, the junction contained 6 bases not matched to a gene. The CDR3 is 14 residues long. The germline V gene encodes CDR1 SNHLY and CDR2 FYNNEI. CDR3 coding DNA: TGTGCCAGCAGTGAAGTAGGGGGACTAGAGGAGCAGTTCTTC. The encoded protein is CASSEVGGLEEQFF.

The rearrangement joins TRBV28 to TRBJ2-7; 10 nucleotides align to TRBD2. With 2 bases clipped from V and 7 bases from J, the junction kept 8 bases outside the gene matches. Germline CDR1 reads MDHEN; CDR2 reads SYDVKM. The CDR3 covers 15 residues. The CDR3 here is CASSLVLAGAREQYF. In nucleotides, the CDR3 is TGTGCCAGCAGTTTAGTTCTAGCGGGAGCTCGGGAGCAGTACTTC.